This T cell receptor beta chain was identified in a study of blood T cell repertoires in COVID-19. The CDR3 totals 12 residues. V shed 6 bases and J shed 7 bases, with 9 bases lying between them. Germline-derived CDR1 and CDR2 are MNHNS and SASEGT. TCRdb's copy holds only in-frame clones and misses some; the assay was immunoSEQ multiplex PCR. The sample holds about 21,000 clones, around 89% seen once. Material: peripheral blood. The receptor comes from a man aged 70-80 years with active COVID-19. The rearrangement links TRBV6-1 to TRBJ1-4; no clear D. CDR3 loop: CASSPRGEKLFF. The CDR3 nucleotides are TGTGCCAGCAGCCCCCGAGGTGAAAAACTGTTTTTT.